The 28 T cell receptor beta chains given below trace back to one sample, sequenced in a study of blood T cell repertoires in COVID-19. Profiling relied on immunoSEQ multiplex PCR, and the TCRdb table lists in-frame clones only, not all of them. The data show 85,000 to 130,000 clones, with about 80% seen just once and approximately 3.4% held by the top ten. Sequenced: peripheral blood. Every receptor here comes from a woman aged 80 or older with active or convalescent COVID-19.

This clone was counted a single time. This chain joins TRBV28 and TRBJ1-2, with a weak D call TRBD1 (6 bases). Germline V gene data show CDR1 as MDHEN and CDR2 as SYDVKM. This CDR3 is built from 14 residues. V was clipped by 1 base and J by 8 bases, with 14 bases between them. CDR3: CASSLYRVEVGYTF. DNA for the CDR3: TGTGCCAGCAGTTTATACAGGGTAGAAGTCGGCTACACCTTC.

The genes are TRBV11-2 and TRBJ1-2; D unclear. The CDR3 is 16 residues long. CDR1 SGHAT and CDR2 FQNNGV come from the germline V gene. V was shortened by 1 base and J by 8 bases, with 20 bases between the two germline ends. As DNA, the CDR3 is TGTGCCAGCAGCTTAGTATTATCTTTCGGGAGCTCCGGCTACACCTTC. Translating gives CASSLVLSFGSSGYTF.

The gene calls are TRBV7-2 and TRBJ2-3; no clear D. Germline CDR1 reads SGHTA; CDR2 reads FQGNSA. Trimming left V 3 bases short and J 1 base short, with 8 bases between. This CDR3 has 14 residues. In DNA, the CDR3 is TGTGCCAGCAGCTTCAGATTTCGCACAGATACGCAGTATTTT. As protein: CASSFRFRTDTQYF. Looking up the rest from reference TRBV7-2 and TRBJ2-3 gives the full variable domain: GAGVSQSPSNKVTEKGKDVELRCDPISGHTALYWYRQSLGQGLEFLIYFQGNSAPDKSGLPSDRFSAERTGGSVSTLTIQRTQQEDSAVYLCASSFRFRTDTQYFGPGTRLTVL.

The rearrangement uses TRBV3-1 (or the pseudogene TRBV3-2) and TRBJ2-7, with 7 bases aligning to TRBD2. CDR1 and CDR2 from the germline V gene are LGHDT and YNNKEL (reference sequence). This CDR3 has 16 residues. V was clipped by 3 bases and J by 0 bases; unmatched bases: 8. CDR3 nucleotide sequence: TGTGCCAGCAGCCAGCGGGGGACGGGGAGCTCCTACGAGCAGTACTTC. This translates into CASSQRGTGSSYEQYF.

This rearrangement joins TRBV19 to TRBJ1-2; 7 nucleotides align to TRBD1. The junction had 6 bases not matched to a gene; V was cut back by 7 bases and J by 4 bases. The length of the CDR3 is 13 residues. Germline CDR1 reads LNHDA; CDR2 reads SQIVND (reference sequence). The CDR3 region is CASTLTGPYGYTF. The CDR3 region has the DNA TGTGCCAGTACCCTGACAGGGCCCTATGGCTACACCTTC.

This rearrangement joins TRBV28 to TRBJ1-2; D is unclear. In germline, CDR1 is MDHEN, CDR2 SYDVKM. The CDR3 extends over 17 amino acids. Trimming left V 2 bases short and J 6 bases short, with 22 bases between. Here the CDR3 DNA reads TGTGCCAGCAGTTTAGGGAGTCTGGGGTGGGTTCTGAATGGCTACACCTTC. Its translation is CASSLGSLGWVLNGYTF.

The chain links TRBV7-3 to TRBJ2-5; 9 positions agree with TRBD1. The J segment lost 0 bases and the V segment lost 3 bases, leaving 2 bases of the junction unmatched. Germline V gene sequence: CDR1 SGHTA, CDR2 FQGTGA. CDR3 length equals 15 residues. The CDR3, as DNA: TGTGCCAGCAGCTTGGGGGACAGGGACCAAGAGACCCAGTACTTC. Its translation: CASSLGDRDQETQYF.

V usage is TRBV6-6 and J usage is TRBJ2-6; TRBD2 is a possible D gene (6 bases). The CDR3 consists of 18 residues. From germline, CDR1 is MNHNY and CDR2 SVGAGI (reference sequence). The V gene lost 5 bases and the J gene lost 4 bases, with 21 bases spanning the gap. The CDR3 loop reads CASSPDRRRGGGANVLTF. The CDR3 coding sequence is TGTGCCAGCAGTCCCGACCGGAGGAGGGGTGGCGGGGCCAACGTCCTGACTTTC.

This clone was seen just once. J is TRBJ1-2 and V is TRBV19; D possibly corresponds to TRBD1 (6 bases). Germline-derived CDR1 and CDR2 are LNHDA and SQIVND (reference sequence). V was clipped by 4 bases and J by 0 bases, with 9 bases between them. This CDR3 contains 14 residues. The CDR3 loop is CASSRDTANYGYTF. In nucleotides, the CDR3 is TGTGCCAGTAGTAGGGACACCGCTAACTATGGCTACACCTTC.

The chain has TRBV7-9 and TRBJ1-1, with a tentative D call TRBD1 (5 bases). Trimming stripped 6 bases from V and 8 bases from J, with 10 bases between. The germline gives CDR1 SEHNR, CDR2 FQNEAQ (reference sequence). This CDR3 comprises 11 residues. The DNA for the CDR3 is TGTGCCAGCAGACGACAGTTAGAAGCTTTCTTT. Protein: CASRRQLEAFF.

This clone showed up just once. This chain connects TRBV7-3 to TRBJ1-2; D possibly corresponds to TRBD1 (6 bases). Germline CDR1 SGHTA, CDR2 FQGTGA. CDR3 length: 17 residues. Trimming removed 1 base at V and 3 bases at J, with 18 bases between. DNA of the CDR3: TGTGCCAGCAGCTTAAGCCCAGGGGCAGGGTCGGACTATGGCTACACCTTC. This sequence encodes CASSLSPGAGSDYGYTF. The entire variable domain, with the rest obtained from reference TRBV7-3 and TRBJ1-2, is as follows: GAGVSQTPSNKVTEKGKYVELRCDPISGHTALYWYRQSLGQGPEFLIYFQGTGAADDSGLPNDRFFAVRPEGSVSTLKIQRTERGDSAVYLCASSLSPGAGSDYGYTFGSGTRLTVV.

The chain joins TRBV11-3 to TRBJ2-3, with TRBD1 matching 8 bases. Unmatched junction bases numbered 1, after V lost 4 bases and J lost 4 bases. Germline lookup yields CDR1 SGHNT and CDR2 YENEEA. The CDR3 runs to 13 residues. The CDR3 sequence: CASSSRGPDTQYF. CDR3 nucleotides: TGTGCCAGCAGCTCCAGGGGGCCAGATACGCAGTATTTT.

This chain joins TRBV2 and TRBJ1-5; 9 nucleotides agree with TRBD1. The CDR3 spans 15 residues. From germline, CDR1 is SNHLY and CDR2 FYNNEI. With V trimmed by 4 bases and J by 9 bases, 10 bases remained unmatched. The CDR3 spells CASSVWGQGVGPQHF. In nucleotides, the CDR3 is TGTGCCAGCAGTGTATGGGGACAGGGTGTCGGGCCCCAGCATTTT.

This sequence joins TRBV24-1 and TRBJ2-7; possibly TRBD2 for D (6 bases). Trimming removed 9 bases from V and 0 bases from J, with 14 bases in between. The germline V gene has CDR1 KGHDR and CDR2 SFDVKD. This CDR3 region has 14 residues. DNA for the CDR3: TGTGCCACCCAAGGACGGGGGAGCTCCTACGAGCAGTACTTC. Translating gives CATQGRGSSYEQYF.

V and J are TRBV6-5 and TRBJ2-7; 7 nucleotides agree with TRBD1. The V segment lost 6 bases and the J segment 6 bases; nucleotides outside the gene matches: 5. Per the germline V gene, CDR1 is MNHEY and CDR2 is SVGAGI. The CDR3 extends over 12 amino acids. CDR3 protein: CASRRTGGEQYF. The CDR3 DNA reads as TGTGCCAGCAGAAGGACAGGTGGCGAGCAGTACTTC.

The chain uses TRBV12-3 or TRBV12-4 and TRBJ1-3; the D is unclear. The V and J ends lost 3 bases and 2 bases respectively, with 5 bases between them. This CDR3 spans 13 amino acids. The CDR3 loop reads CASSLAAGNTIYF. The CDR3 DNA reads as TGTGCCAGCAGTTTGGCAGCTGGAAACACCATATATTTT.

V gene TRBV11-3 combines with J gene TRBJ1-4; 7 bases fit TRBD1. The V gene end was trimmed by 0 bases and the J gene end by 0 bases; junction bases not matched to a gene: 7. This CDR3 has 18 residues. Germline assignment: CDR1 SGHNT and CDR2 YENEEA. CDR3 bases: TGTGCCAGCAGCTTAGATGCCCCAGGGGGATCAACTAATGAAAAACTGTTTTTT. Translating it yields CASSLDAPGGSTNEKLFF.

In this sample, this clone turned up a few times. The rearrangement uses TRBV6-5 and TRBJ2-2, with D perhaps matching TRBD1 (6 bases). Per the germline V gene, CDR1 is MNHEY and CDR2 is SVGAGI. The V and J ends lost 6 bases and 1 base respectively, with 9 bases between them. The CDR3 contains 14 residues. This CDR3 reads CASSWGQNTGELFF. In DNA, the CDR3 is TGTGCCAGCAGCTGGGGACAGAACACCGGGGAGCTGTTTTTT.

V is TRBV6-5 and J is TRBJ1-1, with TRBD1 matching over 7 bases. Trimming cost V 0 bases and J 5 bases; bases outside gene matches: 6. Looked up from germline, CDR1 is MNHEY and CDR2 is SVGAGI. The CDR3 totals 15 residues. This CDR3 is CASSYSPGGYTEAFF. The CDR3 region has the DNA TGTGCCAGCAGTTACTCGCCAGGGGGATATACTGAAGCTTTCTTT.

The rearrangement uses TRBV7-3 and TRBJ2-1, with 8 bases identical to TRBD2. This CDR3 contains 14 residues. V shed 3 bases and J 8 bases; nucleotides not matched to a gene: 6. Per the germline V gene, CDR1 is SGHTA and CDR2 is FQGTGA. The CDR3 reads CASSFSGSGDEQFF. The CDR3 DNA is TGTGCCAGCAGCTTCAGCGGGAGTGGGGATGAGCAGTTCTTC.

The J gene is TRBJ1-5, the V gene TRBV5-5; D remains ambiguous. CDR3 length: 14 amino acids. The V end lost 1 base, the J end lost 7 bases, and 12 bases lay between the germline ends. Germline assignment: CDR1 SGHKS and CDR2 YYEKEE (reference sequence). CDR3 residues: CASSLTGVEQPQHF. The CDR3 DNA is TGTGCCAGCAGCTTGACCGGAGTTGAACAGCCCCAGCATTTT.

The chain's CDR3 is CASSPGPGGLNQPQHF. For the CDR3, the DNA is TGTGCCAGCAGCCCCGGACCGGGGGGCTTAAATCAGCCCCAGCATTTT. The chain joins TRBV7-2 to TRBJ1-5; the D gene is possibly TRBD1 (6 bases). This CDR3 is built from 16 residues. Per germline, CDR1 SGHTA and CDR2 FQGNSA. The ends were cut back, 5 bases at V and 4 bases at J, with 18 bases in the middle.

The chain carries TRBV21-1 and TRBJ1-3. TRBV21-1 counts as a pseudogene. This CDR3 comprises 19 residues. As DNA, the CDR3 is TGTGCCAGCAGCAAAGTCTGCTTTCGGGTTCAGAGCTCTGGAAACACCATATATTTT. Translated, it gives CASSKVCFRVQSSGNTIYF.

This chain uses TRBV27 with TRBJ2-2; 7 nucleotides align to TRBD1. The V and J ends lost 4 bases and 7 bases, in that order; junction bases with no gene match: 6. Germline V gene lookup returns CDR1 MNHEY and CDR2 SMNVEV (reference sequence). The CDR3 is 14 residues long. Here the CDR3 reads CASSSTNRGGELFF. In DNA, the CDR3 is TGTGCCAGCAGTTCGACTAACAGGGGCGGGGAGCTGTTTTTT.

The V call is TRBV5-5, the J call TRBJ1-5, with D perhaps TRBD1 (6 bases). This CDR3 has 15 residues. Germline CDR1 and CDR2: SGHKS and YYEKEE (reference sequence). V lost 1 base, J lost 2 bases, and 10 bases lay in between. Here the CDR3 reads CASSLFNRGNQPQHF. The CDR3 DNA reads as TGTGCCAGCAGCTTGTTTAACAGGGGCAATCAGCCCCAGCATTTT.

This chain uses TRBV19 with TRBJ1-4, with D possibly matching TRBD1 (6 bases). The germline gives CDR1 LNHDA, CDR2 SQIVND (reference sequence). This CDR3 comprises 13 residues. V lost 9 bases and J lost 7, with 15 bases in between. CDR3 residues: CASTTGPGEKLFF. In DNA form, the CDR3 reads TGTGCCAGCACAACAGGGCCTGGTGAAAAACTGTTTTTT.

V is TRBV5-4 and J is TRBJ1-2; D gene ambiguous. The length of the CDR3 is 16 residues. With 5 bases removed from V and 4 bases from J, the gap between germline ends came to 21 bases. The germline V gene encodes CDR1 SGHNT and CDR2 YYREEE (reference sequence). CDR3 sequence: CASSPPRVGGSYGYTF. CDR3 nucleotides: TGTGCCAGCAGTCCCCCACGTGTCGGCGGCTCCTATGGCTACACCTTC.

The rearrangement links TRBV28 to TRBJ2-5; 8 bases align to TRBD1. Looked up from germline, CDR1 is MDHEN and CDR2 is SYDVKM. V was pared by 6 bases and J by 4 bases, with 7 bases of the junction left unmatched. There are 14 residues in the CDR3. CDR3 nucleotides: TGTGCCAGCAGCGGGGGACAGGTCGGAGAGACCCAGTACTTC. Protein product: CASSGGQVGETQYF.